The clone carrying this T cell receptor beta chain has more than one count but fewer than ten. Its antigen is undetermined. These data come from a study of early T cells in non-severe SARS-CoV-2 infection. Study in general: Chains were unpaired, as sequencing was done on bulk RNA from unsorted whole blood. Study-wide results and caveats: VDJdb matching skewed toward anti-spike CD8 responses, missing private and CD4 specificities.

TCRdb used MiXCR to reprocess the 5' RACE reads, holding one entry per CDR3 protein. Of roughly 30,000 distinct CDR3 sequences listed, 5.7% are singletons. This receptor was identified in an adult who was a healthcare worker with PCR-confirmed SARS-CoV-2 infection or an uninfected control (not recorded which). Sequenced: whole blood.

CDR3 sequence: CSAGPSPTYEQYF. DNA for the CDR3: TGCAGTGCTGGCCCTAGCCCAACCTACGAGCAGTACTTC. The chain joins TRBV20-1 to TRBJ2-7, with D maybe TRBD2 (5 bases). CDR3 size: 13 residues. From germline, CDR1 is DFQATT and CDR2 SNEGSKA (reference sequence). Trimming took 5 bases from V and 2 from J, leaving 13 bases between them.